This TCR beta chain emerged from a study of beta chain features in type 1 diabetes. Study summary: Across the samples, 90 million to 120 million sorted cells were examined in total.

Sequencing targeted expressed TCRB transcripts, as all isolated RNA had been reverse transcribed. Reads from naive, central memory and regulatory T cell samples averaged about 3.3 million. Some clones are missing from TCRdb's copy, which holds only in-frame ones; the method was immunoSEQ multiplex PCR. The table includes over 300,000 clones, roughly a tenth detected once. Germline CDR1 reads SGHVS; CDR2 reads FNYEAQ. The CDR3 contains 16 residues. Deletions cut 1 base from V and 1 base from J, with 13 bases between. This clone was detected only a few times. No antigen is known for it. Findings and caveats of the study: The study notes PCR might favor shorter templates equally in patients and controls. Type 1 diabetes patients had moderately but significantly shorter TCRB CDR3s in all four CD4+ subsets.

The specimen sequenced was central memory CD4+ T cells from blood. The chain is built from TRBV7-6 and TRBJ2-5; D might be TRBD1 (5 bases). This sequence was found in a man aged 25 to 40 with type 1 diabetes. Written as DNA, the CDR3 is TGTGCCAGCAGCTTAGAAACAGGCCTACTCCAAGAGACCCAGTACTTC. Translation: CASSLETGLLQETQYF. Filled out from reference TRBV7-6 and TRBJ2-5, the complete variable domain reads GAGVSQSPRYKVTKRGQDVALRCDPISGHVSLYWYRQALGQGPEFLTYFNYEAQQDKSGLPNDRFSAERPEGSISTLTIQRTEQRDSAMYRCASSLETGLLQETQYFGPGTRLLVL.